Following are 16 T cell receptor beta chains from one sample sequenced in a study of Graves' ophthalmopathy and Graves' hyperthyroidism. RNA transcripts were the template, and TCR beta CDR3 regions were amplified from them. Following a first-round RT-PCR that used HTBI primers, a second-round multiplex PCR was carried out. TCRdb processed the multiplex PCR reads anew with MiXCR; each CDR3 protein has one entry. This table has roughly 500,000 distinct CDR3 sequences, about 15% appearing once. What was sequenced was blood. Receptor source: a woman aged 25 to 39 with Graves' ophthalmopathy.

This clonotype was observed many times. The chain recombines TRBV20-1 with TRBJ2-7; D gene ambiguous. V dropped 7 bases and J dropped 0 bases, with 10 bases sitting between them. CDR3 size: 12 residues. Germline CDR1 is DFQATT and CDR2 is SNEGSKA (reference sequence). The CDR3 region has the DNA TGCAGTGTCCAGAAAAACTCCTACGAGCAGTACTTC. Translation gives CSVQKNSYEQYF.

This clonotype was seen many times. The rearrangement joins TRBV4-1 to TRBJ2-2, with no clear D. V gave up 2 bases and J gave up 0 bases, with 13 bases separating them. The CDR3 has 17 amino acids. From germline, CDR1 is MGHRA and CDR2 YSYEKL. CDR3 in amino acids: CASSQRATGPNTGELFF. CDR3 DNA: TGCGCCAGCAGCCAAAGGGCGACTGGTCCGAACACCGGGGAGCTGTTTTTT.

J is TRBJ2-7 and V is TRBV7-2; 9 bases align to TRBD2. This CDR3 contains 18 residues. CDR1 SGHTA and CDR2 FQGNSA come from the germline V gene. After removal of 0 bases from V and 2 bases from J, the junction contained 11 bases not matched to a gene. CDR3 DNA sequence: TGTGCCAGCAGCTTAGCGCGGCTAGCGGGGAGCCAAACCTACGAGCAGTACTTC. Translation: CASSLARLAGSQTYEQYF.

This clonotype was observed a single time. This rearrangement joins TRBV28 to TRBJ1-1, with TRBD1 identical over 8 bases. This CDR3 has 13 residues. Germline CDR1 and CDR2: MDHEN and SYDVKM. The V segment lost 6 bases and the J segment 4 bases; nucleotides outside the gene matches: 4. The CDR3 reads CASRTGAATEAFF. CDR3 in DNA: TGTGCCAGCAGGACAGGGGCCGCCACTGAAGCTTTCTTT. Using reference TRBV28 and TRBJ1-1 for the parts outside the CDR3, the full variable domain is DVKVTQSSRYLVKRTGEKVFLECVQDMDHENMFWYRQDPGLGLRLIYFSYDVKMKEKGDIPEGYSVSREKKERFSLILESASTNQTSMYLCASRTGAATEAFFGQGTRLTVV.

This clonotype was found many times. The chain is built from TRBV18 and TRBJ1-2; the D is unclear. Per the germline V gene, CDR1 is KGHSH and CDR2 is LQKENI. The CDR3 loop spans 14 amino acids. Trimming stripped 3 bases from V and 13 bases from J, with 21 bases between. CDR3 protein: CASSPPGIGHLFTF. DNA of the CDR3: TGTGCCAGCTCACCGCCGGGGATAGGCCATTTGTTCACCTTC.

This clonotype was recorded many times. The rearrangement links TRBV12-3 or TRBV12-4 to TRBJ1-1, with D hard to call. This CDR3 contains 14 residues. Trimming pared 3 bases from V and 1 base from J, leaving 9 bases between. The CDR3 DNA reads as TGTGCCAGCAGTTTCCCCCCAGGGAACACTGAAGCTTTCTTT. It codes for CASSFPPGNTEAFF.

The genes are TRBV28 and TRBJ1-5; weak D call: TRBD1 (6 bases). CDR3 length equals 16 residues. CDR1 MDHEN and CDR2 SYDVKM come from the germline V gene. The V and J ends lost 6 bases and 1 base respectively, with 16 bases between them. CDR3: CASRDPGGGSNQPQHF. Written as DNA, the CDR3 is TGTGCCAGCAGGGACCCCGGGGGCGGGAGCAATCAGCCCCAGCATTTT.

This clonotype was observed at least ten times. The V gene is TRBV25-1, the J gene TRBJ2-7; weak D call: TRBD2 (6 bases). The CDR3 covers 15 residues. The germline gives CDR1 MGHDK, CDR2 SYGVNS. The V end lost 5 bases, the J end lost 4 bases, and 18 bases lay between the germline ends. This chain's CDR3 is CASSWTGTGVYEQYF. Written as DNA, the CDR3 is TGTGCCAGCAGTTGGACCGGGACTGGAGTTTACGAGCAGTACTTC.

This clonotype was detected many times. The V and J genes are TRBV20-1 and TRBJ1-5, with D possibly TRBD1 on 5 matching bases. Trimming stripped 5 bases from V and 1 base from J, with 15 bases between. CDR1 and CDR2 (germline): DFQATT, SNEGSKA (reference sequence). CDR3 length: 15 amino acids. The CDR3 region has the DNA TGCAGTGCTGGGGGAGGGGTACGGAGCAATCAGCCCCAGCATTTT. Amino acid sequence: CSAGGGVRSNQPQHF.

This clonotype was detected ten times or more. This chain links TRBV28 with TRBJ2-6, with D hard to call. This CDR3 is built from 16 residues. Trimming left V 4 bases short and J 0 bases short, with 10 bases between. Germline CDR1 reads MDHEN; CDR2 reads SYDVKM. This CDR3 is CASSSEGFSGANVLTF. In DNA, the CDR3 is TGTGCCAGCAGTTCCGAAGGGTTCTCTGGGGCCAACGTCCTGACTTTC.

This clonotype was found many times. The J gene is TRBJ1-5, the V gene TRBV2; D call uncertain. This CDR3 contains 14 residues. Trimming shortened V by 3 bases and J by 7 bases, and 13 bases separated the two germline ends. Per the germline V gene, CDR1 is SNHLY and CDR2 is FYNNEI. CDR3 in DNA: TGTGCCAGCAGTGATTCAACGGCTTCGCAGCCCCAGCATTTT. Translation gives CASSDSTASQPQHF.

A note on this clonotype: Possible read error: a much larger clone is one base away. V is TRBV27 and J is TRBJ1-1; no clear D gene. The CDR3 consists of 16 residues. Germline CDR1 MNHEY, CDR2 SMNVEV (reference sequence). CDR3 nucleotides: TGTGCCAGCATTTTATCGATATCCTATAGGAACACTGAAGCTTTCTTT. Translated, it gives CASILSISYRNTEAFF.

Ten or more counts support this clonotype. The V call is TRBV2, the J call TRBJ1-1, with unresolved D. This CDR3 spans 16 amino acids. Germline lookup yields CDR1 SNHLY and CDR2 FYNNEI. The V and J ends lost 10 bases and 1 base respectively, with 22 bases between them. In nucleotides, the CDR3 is TGTGCCACAATGCACCGGGAGCATATACCGAACACTGAAGCTTTCTTT. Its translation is CATMHREHIPNTEAFF.

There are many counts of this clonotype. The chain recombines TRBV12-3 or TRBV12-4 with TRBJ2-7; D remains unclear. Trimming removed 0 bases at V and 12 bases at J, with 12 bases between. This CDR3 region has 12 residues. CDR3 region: CASSLAKLPLYF. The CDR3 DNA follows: TGTGCCAGCAGTTTAGCGAAACTGCCGCTGTACTTC.

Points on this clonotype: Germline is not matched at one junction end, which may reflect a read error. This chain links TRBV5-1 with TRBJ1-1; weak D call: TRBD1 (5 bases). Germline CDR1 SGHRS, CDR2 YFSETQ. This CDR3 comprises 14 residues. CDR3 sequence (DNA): TGCGCCAGCAGCTTACCGACGGCCGGGACTGAAGCTCTCTTT. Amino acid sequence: CASSLPTAGTEALF. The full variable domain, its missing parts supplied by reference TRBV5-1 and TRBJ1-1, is KAGVTQTPRYLIKTRGQQVTLSCSPISGHRSVSWYQQTPGQGLQFLFEYFSETQRNKGNFPGRFSGRQFSNSRSEMNVSTLELGDSALYLCASSLPTAGTEALFGQGTRLTVV.

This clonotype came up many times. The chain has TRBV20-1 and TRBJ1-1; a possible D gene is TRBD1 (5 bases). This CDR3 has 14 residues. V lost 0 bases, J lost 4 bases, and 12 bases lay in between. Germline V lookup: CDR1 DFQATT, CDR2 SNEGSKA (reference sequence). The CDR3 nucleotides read TGCAGTGCTAGAGATATAGGGGTGGGCACTGAAGCTTTCTTT. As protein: CSARDIGVGTEAFF.